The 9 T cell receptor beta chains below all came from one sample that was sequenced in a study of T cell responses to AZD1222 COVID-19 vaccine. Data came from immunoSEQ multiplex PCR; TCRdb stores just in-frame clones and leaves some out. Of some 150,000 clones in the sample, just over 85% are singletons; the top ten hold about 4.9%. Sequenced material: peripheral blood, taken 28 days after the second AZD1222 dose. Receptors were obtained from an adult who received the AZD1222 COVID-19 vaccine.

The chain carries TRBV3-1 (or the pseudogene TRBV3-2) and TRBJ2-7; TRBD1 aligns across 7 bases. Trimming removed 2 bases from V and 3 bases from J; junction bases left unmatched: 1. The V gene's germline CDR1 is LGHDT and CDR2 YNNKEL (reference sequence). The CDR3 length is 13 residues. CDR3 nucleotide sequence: TGTGCCAGCAGCCAAAGGGACAGCTACGAGCAGTACTTC. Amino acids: CASSQRDSYEQYF.

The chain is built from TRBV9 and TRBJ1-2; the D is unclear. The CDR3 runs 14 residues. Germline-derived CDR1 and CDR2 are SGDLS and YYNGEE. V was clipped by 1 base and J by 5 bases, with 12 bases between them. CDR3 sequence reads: CASSVTDEAYGYTF. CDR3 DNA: TGTGCCAGCAGCGTAACGGACGAGGCGTATGGCTACACCTTC.

CDR3 sequence reads: CASSLASPGTQYF. CDR3 nucleotide sequence: TGTGCCAGCAGCTTAGCTAGCCCTGGGACCCAGTACTTC. This chain connects TRBV11-2 to TRBJ2-5, with TRBD2 as a possible D gene (5 bases). Germline loops: CDR1 SGHAT, CDR2 FQNNGV. Trimming cost V 1 base and J 7 bases, with 10 bases left between them. The CDR3 runs 13 residues.

For the CDR3, the DNA is TGTGCCAGCAGTTTAGGGTCGGACTCCTACGAGCAGTACTTC. This codes for CASSLGSDSYEQYF. The chain links TRBV6-5 to TRBJ2-7; no clear D gene. The CDR3 totals 14 residues. The germline V gene encodes CDR1 MNHEY and CDR2 SVGAGI. Trimming stripped 4 bases from V and 0 bases from J, with 10 bases between.

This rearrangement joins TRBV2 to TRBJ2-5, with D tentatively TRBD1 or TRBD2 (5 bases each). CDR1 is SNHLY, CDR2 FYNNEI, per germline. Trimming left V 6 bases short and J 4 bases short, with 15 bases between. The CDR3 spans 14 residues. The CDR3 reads CASSLGTQGETQYF. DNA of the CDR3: TGTGCCAGCAGCCTAGGGACCCAAGGAGAGACCCAGTACTTC.

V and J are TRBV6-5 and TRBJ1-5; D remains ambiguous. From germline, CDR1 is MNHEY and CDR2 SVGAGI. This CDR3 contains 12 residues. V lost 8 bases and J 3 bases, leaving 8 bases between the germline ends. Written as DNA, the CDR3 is TGTGCCAGCGGAACTATCAATCAGCCCCAGCATTTT. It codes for CASGTINQPQHF.

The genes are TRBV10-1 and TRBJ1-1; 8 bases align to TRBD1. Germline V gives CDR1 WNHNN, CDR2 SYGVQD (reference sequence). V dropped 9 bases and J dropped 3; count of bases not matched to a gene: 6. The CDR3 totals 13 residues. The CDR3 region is CASSRGLYTEAFF. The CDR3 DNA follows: TGCGCCAGTAGCAGGGGGCTTTACACTGAAGCTTTCTTT.

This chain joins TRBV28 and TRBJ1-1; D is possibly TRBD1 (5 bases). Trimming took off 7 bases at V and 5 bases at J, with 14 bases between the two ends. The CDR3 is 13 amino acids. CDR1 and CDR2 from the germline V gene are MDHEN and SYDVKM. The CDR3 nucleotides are TGTGCCAGCACCCTAGCGGGGGGTACTGAAGCTTTCTTT. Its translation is CASTLAGGTEAFF. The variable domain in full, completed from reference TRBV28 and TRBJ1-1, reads DVKVTQSSRYLVKRTGEKVFLECVQDMDHENMFWYRQDPGLGLRLIYFSYDVKMKEKGDIPEGYSVSREKKERFSLILESASTNQTSMYLCASTLAGGTEAFFGQGTRLTVV.

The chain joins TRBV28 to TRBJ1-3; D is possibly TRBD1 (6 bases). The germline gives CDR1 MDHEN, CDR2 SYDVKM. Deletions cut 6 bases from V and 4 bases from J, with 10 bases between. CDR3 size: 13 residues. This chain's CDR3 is CASRGAGGNTIYF. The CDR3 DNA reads TGTGCCAGCAGGGGGGCTGGGGGAAACACCATATATTTT.